This TCR beta chain is from a study of low-dose radiotherapy and immunotherapy resistance in tumors. For the study at large: Cohort 1 was given 0.5 Gy per fraction every 2 weeks, for 6.5 Gy total. Aspirin was administered orally at 300 mg daily for four cycles, commencing on cycle 1 day 1.

As for time point: after trial treatment. Treatment here: LDRT plus nivolumab, ipilimumab, low-dose cyclophosphamide and aspirin (RACIN trial). The study gave donors nivolumab, ipilimumab, aspirin, low-dose cyclophosphamide and low-dose radiotherapy. The sample holds many counts of this clonotype. TRAV and TRBV primers primed cDNA for both TCRalpha and TCRbeta. TCR amplification ran 20 PCR cycles using constant-region and V-primer adapter primers. TCRdb reprocessed the reads via MiXCR and lists one record per CDR3 protein. The data hold about 100,000 distinct CDR3 sequences, with around 20% observed a single time. Trimming took 5 bases from V and 2 from J; bases not matched to a gene: 6. The CDR3 covers 16 residues.

The sequence was collected from a male donor with prostate cancer. The specimen comprised PBMCs, sampled after low-dose radiotherapy plus immunotherapy. The genes are TRBV12-3 or TRBV12-4 and TRBJ2-1; 10 bases match TRBD2. The CDR3 region is CASSRHSGGPYNEQFF. DNA for the CDR3: TGTGCCAGCAGTCGACATAGCGGGGGGCCCTACAATGAGCAGTTCTTC.